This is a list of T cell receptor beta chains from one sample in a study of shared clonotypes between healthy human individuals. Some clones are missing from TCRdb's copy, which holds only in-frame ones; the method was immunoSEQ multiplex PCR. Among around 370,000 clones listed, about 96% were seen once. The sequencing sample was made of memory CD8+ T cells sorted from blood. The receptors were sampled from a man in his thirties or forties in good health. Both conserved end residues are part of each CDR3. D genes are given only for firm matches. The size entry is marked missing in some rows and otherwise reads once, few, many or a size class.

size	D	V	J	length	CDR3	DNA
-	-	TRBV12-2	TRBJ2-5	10	CATVQETQYF	TGTGCGACAGTACAAGAGACCCAGTACTTC
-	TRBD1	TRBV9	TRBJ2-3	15	CASRDRGPGTDTQYF	TGTGCCAGCAGGGACAGGGGGCCGGGCACAGATACGCAGTATTTT
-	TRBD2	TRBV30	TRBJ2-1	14	CAWIASGRANEQFF	TGTGCCTGGATAGCTAGCGGGAGGGCCAACGAGCAGTTCTTC
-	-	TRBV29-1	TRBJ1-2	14	CSVGSGQGLYGYTF	TGCAGCGTTGGGTCCGGGCAGGGTCTCTATGGCTACACCTTC
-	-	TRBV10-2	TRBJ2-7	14	CASSFSLPTYEQYF	TGCGCCAGCAGCTTTTCACTGCCAACCTACGAGCAGTACTTC
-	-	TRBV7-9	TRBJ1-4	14	CASSLGSIDEKLFF	TGTGCCAGCAGCTTAGGGTCAATTGATGAAAAACTGTTTTTT
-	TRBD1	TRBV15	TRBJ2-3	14	CATSRDRRTDTQYF	TGTGCCACCAGCAGGGACAGGAGGACAGATACGCAGTATTTT
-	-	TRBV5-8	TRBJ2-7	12	CASSLSRYEQYF	TGTGCCAGCAGCTTGTCCAGGTACGAGCAGTACTTC
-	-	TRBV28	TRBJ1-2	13	CASSLLSGGGYTF	TGTGCCAGCAGTTTACTGTCCGGGGGCGGCTACACCTTC
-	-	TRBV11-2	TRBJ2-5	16	CASSLEQGVGRETQYF	TGTGCCAGCAGCTTAGAACAGGGAGTGGGGCGAGAGACCCAGTACTTC
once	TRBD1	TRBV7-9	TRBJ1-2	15	CASSLPRGPNYGYTF	TGTGCCAGCAGCTTACCCAGGGGGCCTAACTATGGCTACACCTTC
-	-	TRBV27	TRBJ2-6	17	CASSLTQGSTGANVLTF	TGTGCCAGCAGTTTAACACAGGGAAGTACTGGGGCCAACGTCCTGACTTTC
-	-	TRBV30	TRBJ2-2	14	CAWSPVLSTGELFF	TGTGCCTGGAGTCCCGTTCTAAGCACCGGGGAGCTGTTTTTT
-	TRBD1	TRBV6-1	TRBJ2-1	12	CASSETGGEQFF	TGTGCCAGCAGTGAGACAGGGGGTGAGCAGTTCTTC
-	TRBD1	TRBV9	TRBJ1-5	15	CASSPEGARNQPQHF	TGTGCCAGCAGCCCGGAGGGGGCAAGAAATCAGCCCCAGCATTTT
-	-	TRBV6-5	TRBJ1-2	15	CASSYSVVGNYGYTF	TGTGCCAGCAGTTACTCAGTAGTTGGGAACTATGGCTACACCTTC
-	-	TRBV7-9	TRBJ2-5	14	CASSLGLITETQYF	TGTGCCAGCAGCTTAGGGTTGATTACAGAGACCCAGTACTTC